This TCR beta chain emerged from a study of control samples from healthy donors and cancer patients. After removal of 3 bases from V and 8 bases from J, the junction contained 6 bases not matched to a gene. This CDR3 spans 14 amino acids. CDR1 is SGHNT and CDR2 is YENEEA in the germline V gene. The protocol was immunoSEQ multiplex PCR, while the TCRdb copy is restricted to in-frame clones and leaves out a portion. This table holds around 150,000 clones, around nine tenths found once. The receptor was isolated from a man between 25 and 39 years old in good health. Sequences were obtained from blood. The chain recombines TRBV11-3 with TRBJ2-3; TRBD1 matches at 9 bases. The CDR3 DNA is TGTGCCAGCAGCTTGGGACAGGGAACCCGTACGCAGTATTTT. This translates into CASSLGQGTRTQYF.